The 2 T cell receptor beta chains reported below all come from one sample, sequenced in a study of blood T cells in healthy people across ages. Then a second PCR, running about 6 to 12 cycles, was carried out with a sample-barcoded 5' primer and a J-beta primer mix. TCRdb reprocessed the 5' RACE reads via MiXCR and lists one record per CDR3 protein. This table holds hundreds of thousands of distinct CDR3 sequences, about 36% found once. The specimen was blood. The receptors derive from a man between 18 and 29 years old in good health.

About this clonotype: With a much larger clone just one base away, this may be a read error. The V gene is TRBV12-3 or TRBV12-4, the J gene TRBJ1-5; D remains unclear. The J call may be wrong; the DNA end is better matched by TRBJ2-3. The CDR3 totals 14 residues. The CDR3 region is CASSLRPSNQPQYF. As DNA, the CDR3 is TGTGCCAGCAGTTTGCGACCAAGCAATCAGCCCCAGTATTTT.

With respect to this clonotype: A much larger clone lies one base from this, so it may be a read error. CDR3 loop: CASSHAFGSDTRADTQYF. For the CDR3, the DNA is TGTGCCAGCAGCCATGCGTTCGGATCCGATACACGGGCAGATACGCAGTATTTT. The chain couples TRBV4-2 to TRBJ2-3; D is ambiguous. The length of the CDR3 is 18 residues. CDR1 LGHNA and CDR2 YNFKEQ come from the germline V gene. V was trimmed by 3 bases and J by 4 bases, leaving 23 bases between them.